The clone carrying this TCR beta chain was observed a handful of times. No antigen is known for it. The sample is drawn from a study of blood T cells in healthy people across ages. Primers used in a second PCR of about 6 to 11 cycles were a sample-barcoded 5' primer and a J-beta primer mix. Any given sample supplied a minimum of 3 million CDR3-containing paired-end reads. TCRdb used MiXCR to reprocess the 5' RACE reads, holding one entry per CDR3 protein. The sample carries 1,800,000 or so distinct CDR3 sequences, roughly two fifths recorded once. Study-wide findings and caveats: More naive CD4+ cells and higher diversity were found in long-lived than in aged donors. Considered underestimates were the diversity estimates obtained from one million T cells. Any conclusive comparison of naive versus antigen-experienced cells was prevented by using unsorted PBMCs.

The CDR3 contains 17 residues. Germline CDR1 reads LGHNA; CDR2 reads YSLEER. V was clipped by 0 bases and J by 1 base, with 13 bases between them. The sequence was obtained from a human donor in good health. This chain joins TRBV4-3 and TRBJ2-4; TRBD1 is a possible D gene (6 bases). The specimen sequenced was blood. CDR3 sequence (DNA): TGCGCCAGCAGCCAAGAATCGTCGAGGGGGGCCAAAAACATTCAGTACTTC. This encodes CASSQESSRGAKNIQYF.